This T cell receptor (beta chain) was sequenced during a study of T cell repertoires in cytomegalovirus infection. In the study overall: CMV infection together with matching HLA type was indicated by public TCR beta signatures. General study findings and limits: Within the response measured ex vivo, HLA-C-restricted CMV-specific TCR beta clonotypes were dominant. Public TCR beta family frequency separated CMV-and-HLA carriers, including in an independent cohort.

Note on this clonotype: Its target is not known.

A single record per CDR3 protein comes from TCRdb applying MiXCR to the reads. The sample comprises 150,000 to 200,000 distinct CDR3 sequences, 15% to 20% of which are singletons, and around 20% rests with the top ten. Trimming at V came to 8 bases and at J to 1 base, leaving 9 bases not matched to a gene. The CDR3 totals 15 residues. Germline V gives CDR1 SNHLY, CDR2 FYNNEI. This TCR derives from a human donor in good health (CMV status not recorded). Some clones in this sample may be carry-over from other donors' samples. The sample taken for sequencing was CD8+ T cells from PBMCs. V is TRBV2 and J is TRBJ2-7; 9 bases line up with TRBD1. The CDR3 loop reads CASGVSTGGSYEQYF. In nucleotides, the CDR3 is TGTGCCAGCGGGGTTTCGACAGGGGGATCCTACGAGCAGTACTTC.